This TCR beta chain emerged from a study of T cells in Graves' hyperthyroidism and ophthalmopathy. Across the study: Sampling of peripheral blood happened at initial diagnosis, prior to any treatment.

Graves' hyperthyroidism is called stable when ophthalmopathy does not progress within 18 months. Those with hyperthyroidism were 18 to 65 years old, newly diagnosed, and ill for under 2 months. Thyroid ultrasound, orbital computed tomography, clinical symptoms, and serum thyroxine and TRAb underpinned diagnoses. From RNA transcripts, TCR beta CDR3 regions were amplified. The HTBI set primed first-round TCR CDR3 RT-PCR. From the multiplex PCR reads, TCRdb called clonotypes with MiXCR, one entry per CDR3 protein. The table has approximately 320,000 distinct CDR3 sequences, 16% seen once. J gave up 4 bases and V 6 bases, and 7 bases lay outside the gene matches. CDR1 and CDR2 from the germline V gene are SQVTM and ANQGSEA. CDR3 length: 13 amino acids.

J is TRBJ2-7 and V is TRBV29-1, with 9 bases identical to TRBD1. Input material: blood. The receptor was derived from a man younger than 45 with Graves' hyperthyroidism. CDR3 region: CSVPGQGRYEQYF. The CDR3 DNA reads TGCAGCGTACCGGGACAGGGCAGGTACGAGCAGTACTTC.